Below, 23 T cell receptor beta chains from the same sample are listed, as sequenced in a study of OX40 agonist ivuxolimab in advanced cancers. Library generation was performed with the immunoSEQ multiplex PCR assay. Drawn from immuneACCESS, this table holds only the in-frame rearrangements with V and J called that TCRdb kept. Clones are partly lost; checked studies trace under half to an unresolved V gene and leave the rest unexplained. The sample yields 25,000 to 35,000 clones; about 90% were counted once. 13% to 15% of the sample comes from the top ten. Sequencing was performed on CD4+ or CD8+ T cells sorted from blood, taken in a trial of the OX40 agonist ivuxolimab. The receptors were sampled from an adult with an advanced solid tumor such as melanoma, head and neck, liver or kidney cancer.

The rearrangement joins TRBV13 to TRBJ2-5; D is possibly TRBD2 (6 bases). Germline CDR1 PRHDT, CDR2 FYEKMQ (reference sequence). The CDR3 totals 15 residues. Trimming left V 4 bases short and J 4 bases short, with 16 bases between. Here the CDR3 DNA reads TGTGCCAGCAGCTCAGGGACTTCTCGAGGAGAGACCCAGTACTTC. This translates into CASSSGTSRGETQYF.

V and J are TRBV7-7 and TRBJ1-5; D remains unclear. V shed 0 bases and J shed 7 bases, with 10 bases lying between them. The CDR3 covers 14 residues. CDR1 and CDR2 from the germline V gene are SSHAT and FNYEAQ (reference sequence). CDR3 bases: TGTGCCAGCAGCTTAGCGTCGGTCGGGCAGCCCCAGCATTTT. Translated, it gives CASSLASVGQPQHF. The full variable domain, its missing parts supplied by reference TRBV7-7 and TRBJ1-5, is GAGVSQSPRYKVTKRGQDVTLRCDPISSHATLYWYQQALGQGPEFLTYFNYEAQPDKSGLPSDRFSAERPEGSISTLTIQRTEQRDSAMYRCASSLASVGQPQHFGDGTRLSIL.

The chain uses TRBV30 and TRBJ2-5; 8 nucleotides match TRBD2. V was pared by 2 bases and J by 5 bases, with 4 bases of the junction left unmatched. Germline-derived CDR1 and CDR2 are GTSNPN and SVGIG (reference sequence). The CDR3 spans 13 residues. The DNA for the CDR3 is TGTGCCTGGAGTAGAACTAGCGGTGAGACCCAGTACTTC. Its protein is CAWSRTSGETQYF.

This chain links TRBV7-2 with TRBJ2-7, with a tentative D call TRBD2 (7 bases). Between the trimmed V and J ends, which lost 3 bases and 1 base, there was a span of 22 bases. The CDR3 totals 18 residues. Looked up from germline, CDR1 is SGHTA and CDR2 is FQGNSA. The CDR3 coding sequence is TGTGCCAGCAGCTTTAGGCTTGCGGGGGCTAGAAAGTCCTACGAGCAGTACTTC. This translates into CASSFRLAGARKSYEQYF.

The chain has TRBV28 and TRBJ2-1, with a possible D match to TRBD1 (5 bases). CDR3 size: 14 residues. The germline V gene encodes CDR1 MDHEN and CDR2 SYDVKM. V shed 5 bases and J shed 7 bases, with 15 bases lying between them. The CDR3 here is CASSTLAGANEQFF. As DNA, the CDR3 is TGTGCCAGCAGTACTCTGGCTGGGGCGAATGAGCAGTTCTTC.

The rearrangement joins TRBV11-3 to TRBJ1-3; D is unclear. The CDR3 consists of 15 residues. CDR1 SGHNT and CDR2 YENEEA come from the germline V gene. Deletions cut 4 bases from V and 0 bases from J, with 10 bases between. CDR3 coding DNA: TGTGCCAGCAGCTCCGACCCTTCCTCTGGAAACACCATATATTTT. This gives the protein CASSSDPSSGNTIYF.

The V and J genes are TRBV13 and TRBJ2-1, with D perhaps assigned TRBD1 or TRBD2 (5 bases each). The germline V and J ends were trimmed by 5 bases and 2 bases, with 19 bases remaining between them. CDR1 and CDR2 from the germline V gene are PRHDT and FYEKMQ (reference sequence). The CDR3 contains 17 residues. The CDR3 DNA sequence: TGTGCCAGCAGCCTAACAGAGCCCGGGACCACCTACAATGAGCAGTTCTTC. Translated: CASSLTEPGTTYNEQFF.

The chain is built from TRBV5-4 and TRBJ2-2; the match to TRBD2 covers 8 bases. From germline, CDR1 is SGHNT and CDR2 YYREEE (reference sequence). The CDR3 contains 15 residues. The V segment lost 0 bases and the J segment 5 bases; nucleotides outside the gene matches: 3. This chain's CDR3 is CASSLGAGVTGELFF. For the CDR3, the DNA is TGTGCCAGCAGCTTGGGAGCGGGAGTAACCGGGGAGCTGTTTTTT.

The chain recombines TRBV4-1 with TRBJ2-3; TRBD2 matches at 12 bases. The V segment lost 3 bases and the J segment 5 bases; nucleotides outside the gene matches: 3. The length of the CDR3 is 15 residues. The germline CDR1 and CDR2 sequences are MGHRA and YSYEKL. CDR3 bases: TGCGCCAGCAGCCAGGCGGGACTAGCGGGAGATACGCAGTATTTT. Its translation is CASSQAGLAGDTQYF.

The genes are TRBV7-6 and TRBJ2-2; TRBD1 matches 10 bases. The V and J ends lost 5 bases and 5 bases, in that order; junction bases with no gene match: 5. CDR3 size: 15 residues. Germline CDR1 reads SGHVS; CDR2 reads FNYEAQ. DNA of the CDR3: TGTGCCAGCAGCCCCGGACAGGGGGGTACCGGGGAGCTGTTTTTT. As protein: CASSPGQGGTGELFF.

V and J are TRBV6-1 and TRBJ2-3, with D possibly being TRBD2 (5 bases). V was clipped by 1 base and J by 0 bases, with 14 bases between them. The CDR3 is 17 amino acids. CDR1 MNHNS and CDR2 SASEGT come from the germline V gene. The DNA for the CDR3 is TGTGCCAGCAGTGAAGGGGTAGCGCGGTCTAGCACAGATACGCAGTATTTT. It is translated as CASSEGVARSSTDTQYF.

V usage is TRBV7-9 and J usage is TRBJ2-1; D not resolved. The CDR3 runs 12 residues. V dropped 6 bases and J dropped 7 bases, with 10 bases sitting between them. Germline V CDR1 and CDR2: SEHNR, FQNEAQ (reference sequence). The CDR3 spells CASRGPSNEQFF. The CDR3 DNA sequence: TGTGCCAGCAGAGGACCGAGTAATGAGCAGTTCTTC.

This chain uses TRBV21-1 with TRBJ2-5; the table's D call TRBD2 went unverified against the DNA. Matching the DNA end better, TRBJ2-7 makes the J call doubtful. TRBV21-1 is described as a pseudogene. This CDR3 spans 14 amino acids. The CDR3 region is CASSSDYYRYEQYF. DNA of the CDR3: TGTGCCAGCAGCAGCGACTACTACAGATACGAGCAGTACTTC.

The CDR3 region is CASSYSRVWESYEQYF. CDR3 sequence (DNA): TGTGCCAGCAGTTACTCGAGGGTCTGGGAATCCTACGAGCAGTACTTC. The genes are TRBV6-5 and TRBJ2-7; maybe TRBD2 (5 bases). The V gene lost 0 bases and the J gene lost 1 base, with 13 bases spanning the gap. CDR3 length: 16 residues. Germline CDR1 MNHEY, CDR2 SVGAGI.

This rearrangement joins TRBV2 to TRBJ1-3, with 8 bases matching TRBD1. The junction had 13 bases not matched to a gene; V was cut back by 6 bases and J by 0 bases. CDR1 and CDR2 (germline): SNHLY, FYNNEI. This CDR3 is built from 18 residues. CDR3 amino acids: CASRGIGQGPNSGNTIYF. The CDR3 bases are TGTGCCAGCAGGGGAATCGGACAGGGTCCCAACTCTGGAAACACCATATATTTT.

In this sample, this clone turned up once. J is TRBJ2-7 and V is TRBV28; 10 bases are a match to TRBD1. Germline assignment: CDR1 MDHEN and CDR2 SYDVKM. After removal of 7 bases from V and 2 bases from J, the junction contained 2 bases not matched to a gene. This CDR3 contains 13 residues. In DNA form, the CDR3 reads TGTGCCAGCACCGGGACAGGGGCCTACGAGCAGTACTTC. Its protein is CASTGTGAYEQYF.

This chain links TRBV2 with TRBJ2-3, with 15 bases that match TRBD2. CDR1 and CDR2 from the germline V gene are SNHLY and FYNNEI. This CDR3 comprises 20 residues. Losses at the gene ends were 3 bases for V and 2 bases for J; bases not matched to a gene: 12. CDR3 protein: CASSDLGLAGGVSTTDTQYF. In nucleotides, the CDR3 is TGTGCCAGCAGTGATTTGGGACTAGCGGGAGGAGTTTCGACCACAGATACGCAGTATTTT.

This clone has just a few counts. CDR3 in DNA: TGTGCCAGTAGTACTCGGGACAGACCTACGAAGCAGTACTTC. Its protein is CASSTRDRPTKQYF. The chain employs TRBV19 and TRBJ2-7; 7 nucleotides align to TRBD1. The CDR3 totals 14 residues. Germline V gene lookup returns CDR1 LNHDA and CDR2 SQIVND (reference sequence). J gave up 8 bases and V 4 bases, and 11 bases lay outside the gene matches.

The rearrangement links TRBV7-3 to TRBJ2-5, with 8 positions matching TRBD2. The V gene end was trimmed by 5 bases and the J gene end by 7 bases; junction bases not matched to a gene: 3. Germline assignment: CDR1 SGHTA and CDR2 FQGTGA. This CDR3 contains 12 residues. CDR3 sequence (DNA): TGTGCCAGCAGCGTCCGGGAGGGGACCCAGTACTTC. Encoded protein: CASSVREGTQYF. The full variable domain, rest sourced from reference TRBV7-3 and TRBJ2-5, is GAGVSQTPSNKVTEKGKYVELRCDPISGHTALYWYRQSLGQGPEFLIYFQGTGAADDSGLPNDRFFAVRPEGSVSTLKIQRTERGDSAVYLCASSVREGTQYFGPGTRLLVL.

Here the CDR3 DNA reads TGTGCCTGGAGTGTGAGGGTTCGTGAGCAGTTCTTC. Encoded protein: CAWSVRVREQFF. This chain uses TRBV30 with TRBJ2-1, with D possibly matching TRBD2 (5 bases). Germline CDR1 reads GTSNPN; CDR2 reads SVGIG (reference sequence). The V end lost 0 bases, the J end lost 9 bases, and 9 bases lay between the germline ends. The CDR3 is 12 amino acids.

This chain uses TRBV7-6 with TRBJ1-2, with D unclear. Trimming left V 5 bases short and J 4 bases short, with 11 bases between. The germline V gene encodes CDR1 SGHVS and CDR2 FNYEAQ. This CDR3 has 13 residues. The CDR3 DNA sequence: TGTGCCAGCAGCGAACATATAAGCTATGGCTACACCTTC. Encoded protein: CASSEHISYGYTF.

J is TRBJ1-1 and V is TRBV2, with a weak D call TRBD1 (6 bases). CDR1 and CDR2 (germline): SNHLY, FYNNEI. Trimming shortened V by 6 bases and J by 5 bases, and 10 bases separated the two germline ends. The CDR3 is 12 amino acids. The CDR3 loop is CASSPTGTEAFF. In nucleotides, the CDR3 is TGTGCCAGCAGCCCGACAGGAACTGAAGCTTTCTTT. Drawing the rest from reference TRBV2 and TRBJ1-1, the complete variable domain is EPEVTQTPSHQVTQMGQEVILRCVPISNHLYFYWYRQILGQKVEFLVSFYNNEISEKSEIFDDQFSVERPDGSNFTLKIRSTKLEDSAMYFCASSPTGTEAFFGQGTRLTVV.

This sequence joins TRBV28 and TRBJ1-3, with D unclear. The CDR3 has 13 residues. Germline V CDR1 and CDR2: MDHEN, SYDVKM. V was clipped by 6 bases and J by 0 bases, with 6 bases between them. The CDR3 region is CASRKSSGNTIYF. The CDR3 DNA follows: TGTGCCAGCAGGAAGAGCTCTGGAAACACCATATATTTT. Complete variable domain (other parts from reference TRBV28 and TRBJ1-3): DVKVTQSSRYLVKRTGEKVFLECVQDMDHENMFWYRQDPGLGLRLIYFSYDVKMKEKGDIPEGYSVSREKKERFSLILESASTNQTSMYLCASRKSSGNTIYFGEGSWLTVV.